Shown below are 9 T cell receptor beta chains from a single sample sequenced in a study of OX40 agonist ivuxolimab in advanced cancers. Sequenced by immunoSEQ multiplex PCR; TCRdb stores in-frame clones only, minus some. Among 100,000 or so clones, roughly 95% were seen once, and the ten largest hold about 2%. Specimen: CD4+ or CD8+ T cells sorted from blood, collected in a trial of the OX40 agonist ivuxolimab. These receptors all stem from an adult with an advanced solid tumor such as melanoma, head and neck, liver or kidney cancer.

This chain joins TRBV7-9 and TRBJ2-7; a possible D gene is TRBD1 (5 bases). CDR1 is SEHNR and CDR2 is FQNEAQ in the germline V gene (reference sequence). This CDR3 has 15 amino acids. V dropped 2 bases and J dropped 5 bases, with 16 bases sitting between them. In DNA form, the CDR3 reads TGTGCCAGCAGCTTACAGGGCAGGACGATTAACGAGCAGTACTTC. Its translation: CASSLQGRTINEQYF.

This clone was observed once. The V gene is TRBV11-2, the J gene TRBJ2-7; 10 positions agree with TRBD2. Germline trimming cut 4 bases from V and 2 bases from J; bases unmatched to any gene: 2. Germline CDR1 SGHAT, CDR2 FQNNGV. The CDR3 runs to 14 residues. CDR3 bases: TGTGCCAGCAGCTGGACTAGCGGAACCTACGAGCAGTACTTC. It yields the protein CASSWTSGTYEQYF.

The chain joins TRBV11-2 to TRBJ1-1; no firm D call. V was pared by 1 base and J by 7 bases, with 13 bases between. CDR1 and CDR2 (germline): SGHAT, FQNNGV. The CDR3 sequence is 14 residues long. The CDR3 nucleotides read TGTGCCAGCAGCTTAGTTGGGCACGAAGTTGAAGCTTTCTTT. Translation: CASSLVGHEVEAFF.

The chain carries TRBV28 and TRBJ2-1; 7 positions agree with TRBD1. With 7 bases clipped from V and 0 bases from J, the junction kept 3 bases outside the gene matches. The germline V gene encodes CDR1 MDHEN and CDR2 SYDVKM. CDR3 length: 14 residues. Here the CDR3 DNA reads TGTGCCAGCAACAGGGGCAGCTCCTACAATGAGCAGTTCTTC. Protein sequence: CASNRGSSYNEQFF.

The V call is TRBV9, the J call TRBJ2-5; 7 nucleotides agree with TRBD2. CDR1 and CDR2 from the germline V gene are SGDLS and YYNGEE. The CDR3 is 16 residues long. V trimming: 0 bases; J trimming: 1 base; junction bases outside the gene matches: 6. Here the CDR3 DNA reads TGTGCCAGCAGCGTAGGTGGGCTAGCGGTCCAAGAGACCCAGTACTTC. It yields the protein CASSVGGLAVQETQYF.

The CDR3 DNA reads TGTGCCAGCAGCTCGTACAGGGGGGACATTCAGTACTTC. Translated: CASSSYRGDIQYF. The V and J genes are TRBV7-6 and TRBJ2-4, with TRBD1 identical over 8 bases. The V gene's germline CDR1 is SGHVS and CDR2 FNYEAQ. V lost 4 bases and J lost 8; bases outside the gene matches: 4. The CDR3 has 13 amino acids.

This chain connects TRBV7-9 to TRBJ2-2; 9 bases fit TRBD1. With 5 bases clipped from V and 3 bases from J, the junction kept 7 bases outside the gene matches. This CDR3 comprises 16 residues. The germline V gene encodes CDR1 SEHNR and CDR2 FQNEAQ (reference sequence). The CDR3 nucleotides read TGTGCCAGCAGCCCCGGGACAGGGCTGCACACCGGGGAGCTGTTTTTT. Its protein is CASSPGTGLHTGELFF.

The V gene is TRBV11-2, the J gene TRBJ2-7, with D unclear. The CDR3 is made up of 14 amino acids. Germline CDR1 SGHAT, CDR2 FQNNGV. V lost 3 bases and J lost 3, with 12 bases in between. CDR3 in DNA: TGTGCCAGCAGCTTCGACCTAGGTGACTACGAGCAGTACTTC. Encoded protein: CASSFDLGDYEQYF.

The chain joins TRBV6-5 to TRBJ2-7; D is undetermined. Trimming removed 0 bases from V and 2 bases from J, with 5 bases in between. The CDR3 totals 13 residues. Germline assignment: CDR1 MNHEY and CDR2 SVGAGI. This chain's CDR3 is CASSYSTAYEQYF. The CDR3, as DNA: TGTGCCAGCAGTTACTCTACCGCCTACGAGCAGTACTTC.